The 8 T cell receptor beta chains presented below share a single source sample, sequenced in a study of T cells expressing NK-cell markers. TCRdb reanalyzed the 5' RACE reads and collapses them to one entry per CDR3 protein, without DNA. This table holds a few hundred thousand distinct CDR3 sequences. Sequenced material: blood T cells: a sorted CD56 or NKG2C T cell subset, CD4+ or CD8+ T cells, or bulk PBMC T cells (not recorded which). These receptors originate from a man aged 18 to 29 in good health.

The CDR3 region is CSVEWGGSTDTQYF. The chain is built from TRBV29-1 and TRBJ2-3; the TRBD1 assignment by TCRdb is unverifiable without DNA. The CDR3 is made up of 14 amino acids. Germline V gene lookup returns CDR1 SQVTM and CDR2 ANQGSEA.

The V gene is TRBV5-1, the J gene TRBJ2-5; TCRdb's D gene call, TRBD1, goes unchecked for lack of DNA. The germline V gene has CDR1 SGHRS and CDR2 YFSETQ. The CDR3 is 15 amino acids. The CDR3 is CASSLMSDVQETQYF.

The chain uses TRBV5-5 and TRBJ1-1. The germline V gene encodes CDR1 SGHKS and CDR2 YYEKEE (reference sequence). The CDR3 length is 15 residues. This CDR3 reads CASSWDDRVGTEAFF. The full variable domain, completed using reference TRBV5-5 and TRBJ1-1, is DAGVTQSPTHLIKTRGQQVTLRCSPISGHKSVSWYQQVLGQGPQFIFQYYEKEERGRGNFPDRFSARQFPNYSSELNVNALLLGDSALYLCASSWDDRVGTEAFFGQGTRLTVV.

The chain employs TRBV19 and TRBJ2-2; TCRdb proposes TRBD1, but this gene call is untestable without DNA. The CDR3 consists of 14 residues. The V gene's germline CDR1 is LNHDA and CDR2 SQIVND (reference sequence). The CDR3 region is CASTMTGRVGELFF.

This sequence joins TRBV4-1 and TRBJ2-1; TCRdb lists TRBD2, though no DNA is available to test this call. Germline V gene sequence: CDR1 MGHRA, CDR2 YSYEKL. The CDR3 has 15 residues. The CDR3 region is CASSQSDGSYNEQFF.

V is TRBV12-3 or TRBV12-4 and J is TRBJ1-1; as DNA is missing, the TRBD1 call by TCRdb cannot be tested. The CDR3 consists of 13 residues. The CDR3 loop is CASSSGRVVEAFF.

V and J are TRBV12-3 or TRBV12-4 and TRBJ1-4; TCRdb's D call of TRBD1 is untestable without DNA. This CDR3 contains 14 residues. The CDR3 sequence: CASQGPGASEKLFF.

The V call is TRBV15, the J call TRBJ2-1. This CDR3 comprises 13 residues. Germline CDR1 reads LNHNV; CDR2 reads YYDKDF (reference sequence). This chain's CDR3 is CATSREVRNEQFF.